This T cell receptor beta chain was obtained from a study of T cell repertoires in cytomegalovirus infection. Overall study context: The study used recently identified HLA-C-restricted and well-studied HLA-B-restricted CMV epitopes. It was the public TCR beta signatures that indicated both CMV infection and matching HLA type.

Study-level findings and limits: Cumulative public TCR beta family frequency identified carriers of CMV plus the relevant HLA. CMV-specific TCR beta clonotypes restricted by HLA-C were the ones dominating the ex vivo response.

V trimming: 6 bases; J trimming: 3 bases; junction bases outside the gene matches: 5. Per the germline V gene, CDR1 is MNHEY and CDR2 is SMNVEV (reference sequence). The length of the CDR3 is 14 residues. TCRdb itself ran the reads through MiXCR, one entry per CDR3 protein. The sample lists fewer than 1,000,000 distinct CDR3 sequences; under 40% were seen once. This clonotype appeared a few times. The antigen remains undetermined. The receptor was derived from a human donor in good health (CMV status not recorded). Some clones in this sample may be carry-over from other donors' samples. The V gene is TRBV27, the J gene TRBJ1-2, with 9 bases fitting TRBD1. The specimen comprised cultured CD8+ T cells from PBMCs, sampled from culture after CMV antigen stimulation. The DNA of the CDR3 is TGTGCCAGCAGACAAACAGGGGGCGACTATGGCTACACCTTC. Amino acids: CASRQTGGDYGYTF.